This TCR beta chain comes out of a study of graft-versus-host responses after intestinal transplantation. Whole-study context: For 3 to 4 years after anti-thymocyte globulin induction, all recipients took tacrolimus and steroids.

In this sample, this clone turned up once. Its antigen is undetermined. Germline V CDR1 and CDR2: SGHDN, FVKESK. The CDR3 runs to 16 residues. The V segment lost 1 base and the J segment 2 bases; nucleotides outside the gene matches: 5. General observations from the study: With peak circulating GvH clone levels came an association with early post-transplant HvG declines. Recipient marrow showed GvH clones, some seen first in ileum or blood.

Profiling relied on immunoSEQ multiplex PCR, and the TCRdb table lists in-frame clones only, not all of them. The repertoire holds about 120,000 clones, with approximately 95% as singletons. The sequence was obtained from a human donor who received an intestinal transplant. The material was unstimulated CD8+ T cells sorted from spleen or lymph node cells, obtained before intestinal transplant. The chain couples TRBV14 to TRBJ2-1; TRBD2 agrees at 7 bases. The CDR3 sequence is CASSQGTSVPYNEQFF. For the CDR3, the DNA is TGTGCCAGCAGCCAAGGGACTAGTGTACCCTACAATGAGCAGTTCTTC. Together with reference TRBV14 and TRBJ2-1, the CDR3 gives the full variable domain: EAGVTQFPSHSVIEKGQTVTLRCDPISGHDNLYWYRRVMGKEIKFLLHFVKESKQDESGMPNNRFLAERTGGTYSTLKVQPAELEDSGVYFCASSQGTSVPYNEQFFGPGTRLTVL.